What follows are 24 T cell receptor beta chains derived from one specimen sequenced in a study of T-cell reconstitution after alpha-beta-depleted transplantation in children. As it was prepared, the TCRbeta library received unique molecular identifiers. Via MiXCR, TCRdb re-called the PCR reads, giving one row per CDR3 protein. This sample has around 230,000 distinct CDR3 sequences, with approximately 15% found just once. The sample here was PBMCs, mostly from graft donor cells, taken 360 days after TCRalphabeta/CD19-depleted stem cell transplant. The receptors originated from a male patient between 2 and 10 years old who had a stem cell transplant for acute lymphoblastic leukemia, so the T cells may come from the graft donor.

The chain uses TRBV12-3 or TRBV12-4 and TRBJ2-1; 14 bases fit TRBD2. This CDR3 has 14 residues. Trimming at V came to 10 bases and at J to 4 bases, leaving 3 bases not matched to a gene. CDR3 region: CAIGTSGGYNEQFF. The CDR3 nucleotides are TGTGCCATCGGGACTAGCGGGGGTTACAATGAGCAGTTCTTC.

A few counts support this clonotype. The genes are TRBV15 and TRBJ2-7; D might be TRBD1 (5 bases). Per the germline V gene, CDR1 is LNHNV and CDR2 is YYDKDF (reference sequence). The CDR3 is 14 amino acids. The V gene lost 6 bases and the J gene lost 0 bases, with 12 bases spanning the gap. The CDR3 DNA follows: TGTGCCACCAGTGCGACAGCTACCTCCTACGAGCAGTACTTC. Translating gives CATSATATSYEQYF.

The V and J genes are TRBV30 and TRBJ2-3; D call uncertain. Germline lookup yields CDR1 GTSNPN and CDR2 SVGIG (reference sequence). CDR3 length: 13 residues. Trimming left V 2 bases short and J 4 bases short, with 10 bases between. This CDR3 reads CAWSLTRADTQYF. CDR3 bases: TGTGCCTGGAGTCTGACACGGGCAGATACGCAGTATTTT.

The chain has TRBV5-1 and TRBJ2-1; D not resolved. The germline CDR1 and CDR2 sequences are SGHRS and YFSETQ. V dropped 4 bases and J dropped 6 bases, with 11 bases sitting between them. This CDR3 is 13 amino acids long. DNA of the CDR3: TGCGCCAGCAGCCTGGCGACAACCAATGAGCAGTTCTTC. It specifies CASSLATTNEQFF.

The chain combines TRBV11-2 with TRBJ2-7, with D perhaps TRBD1 or TRBD2 (5 bases each). Germline CDR1 reads SGHAT; CDR2 reads FQNNGV. This CDR3 is 17 amino acids long. V lost 1 base, J lost 6 bases, and 22 bases lay in between. CDR3 in amino acids: CASSLAPRGFGALEQYF. The CDR3 nucleotides are TGTGCCAGCAGCTTAGCCCCTCGGGGCTTCGGAGCTCTCGAGCAGTACTTC.

The sample holds many counts of this clonotype. The chain is built from TRBV3-1 and TRBJ2-7, with 11 bases identical to TRBD1. The V segment lost 4 bases and the J segment 4 bases; nucleotides outside the gene matches: 6. The germline V gene has CDR1 LGHDT and CDR2 YNNKEL (reference sequence). The CDR3 length is 15 residues. In DNA, the CDR3 is TGTGCCAGCAGCCCCCGGGACAGGGGGTCTTACGAGCAGTACTTC. Residues: CASSPRDRGSYEQYF.

Only a few counts were recorded for this clonotype. V usage is TRBV6-5 and J usage is TRBJ2-1; TRBD1 might be the D (6 bases). The V end lost 2 bases, the J end lost 9 bases, and 17 bases lay between the germline ends. Germline CDR1 is MNHEY and CDR2 is SVGAGI. The CDR3 is made up of 15 amino acids. The CDR3 region is CASSYTGQYSGEQFF. CDR3 nucleotide sequence: TGTGCCAGCAGTTACACTGGACAGTATTCCGGTGAGCAGTTCTTC.

In its sample, this clonotype was seen a few times. The chain has TRBV7-9 and TRBJ1-2; D uncertain. The germline V gene encodes CDR1 SEHNR and CDR2 FQNEAQ (reference sequence). The V end was cut by 5 bases, the J end by 8 bases, with 12 bases between. The CDR3 loop spans 12 amino acids. In DNA, the CDR3 is TGTGCCAGCAGCCAAACCGGTTCCGGCTACACCTTC. It codes for CASSQTGSGYTF.

This clonotype is termed medium-sized. The chain employs TRBV12-3 or TRBV12-4 and TRBJ1-2; 11 nucleotides agree with TRBD1. CDR3 length: 13 amino acids. With V trimmed by 6 bases and J by 7 bases, 4 bases remained unmatched. The CDR3 DNA sequence: TGTGCCAGCAGCTTCGGGACAGGGGGTGGCTACACCTTC. Protein product: CASSFGTGGGYTF.

The chain is built from TRBV6-2 or TRBV6-3 and TRBJ2-7; no reliable D call. V was cut by 5 bases and J by 8 bases, with 16 bases left in between. The germline CDR1 and CDR2 sequences are MNHEY and SVGEGT. This CDR3 comprises 13 residues. The CDR3 DNA reads as TGTGCCAGCAGTCGGACGAGTCCCCACAAGCAGTACTTC. It specifies CASSRTSPHKQYF.

The chain is built from TRBV12-3 or TRBV12-4 and TRBJ2-7; TRBD2 matches at 8 bases. The CDR3 spans 16 residues. J lost 5 bases, V lost 4 bases, and 13 bases had no gene match. CDR3 region: CASSYPSGGHSDEQYF. The CDR3 DNA sequence: TGTGCCAGCAGTTACCCCAGCGGGGGCCATAGCGACGAGCAGTACTTC.

This chain uses TRBV7-2 with TRBJ2-5, with D possibly called TRBD1 or TRBD2 (5 bases each). This CDR3 has 16 residues. Germline loops: CDR1 SGHTA, CDR2 FQGNSA. V was trimmed by 5 bases and J by 4 bases, leaving 20 bases between them. CDR3: CASSPRGDRGAETQYF. The CDR3 DNA is TGTGCCAGCAGCCCAAGAGGGGATCGTGGAGCAGAGACCCAGTACTTC. Complete variable domain (other parts from reference TRBV7-2 and TRBJ2-5): GAGVSQSPSNKVTEKGKDVELRCDPISGHTALYWYRQSLGQGLEFLIYFQGNSAPDKSGLPSDRFSAERTGGSVSTLTIQRTQQEDSAVYLCASSPRGDRGAETQYFGPGTRLLVL.

This clonotype occurred a few times. This sequence joins TRBV7-9 and TRBJ2-2; 7 bases fit TRBD2. V trimming: 6 bases; J trimming: 5 bases; junction bases outside the gene matches: 3. CDR3 length: 13 residues. The germline CDR1 and CDR2 sequences are SEHNR and FQNEAQ (reference sequence). The CDR3 DNA sequence: TGTGCCAGCAGATGGGAGGGGACCGGGGAGCTGTTTTTT. Translated: CASRWEGTGELFF.

This clonotype turned up a few times. This rearrangement joins TRBV10-3 to TRBJ2-1; no definite D call. The V end was cut by 2 bases, the J end by 2 bases, with 16 bases between. The CDR3 loop spans 17 amino acids. CDR1 and CDR2 (germline): ENHRY, SYGVKD. The CDR3 DNA follows: TGTGCCATCAGTGAGGGGTCGACTCCTAAGGCCTACAATGAGCAGTTCTTC. This encodes CAISEGSTPKAYNEQFF.

This chain uses TRBV7-2 with TRBJ2-1, with 7 bases identical to TRBD2. The germline CDR1 and CDR2 sequences are SGHTA and FQGNSA. This CDR3 region has 14 residues. V lost 5 bases and J lost 7; bases outside the gene matches: 8. CDR3 nucleotides: TGTGCCAGCAGCCCGCGGACTAGAGGGAATGAGCAGTTCTTC. Protein sequence: CASSPRTRGNEQFF.

The genes are TRBV4-3 and TRBJ1-2; the D is unclear. This CDR3 has 14 residues. Germline CDR1 is LGHNA and CDR2 is YSLEER. The ends were cut back, 1 base at V and 3 bases at J, with 9 bases in the middle. CDR3 DNA: TGCGCCAGCAGCCAAGCTCGGCAGGACTATGGCTACACCTTC. It specifies CASSQARQDYGYTF.

This chain links TRBV7-6 with TRBJ2-3; 8 nucleotides align to TRBD2. CDR1 and CDR2 (germline): SGHVS, FNYEAQ. Trimming cost V 5 bases and J 6 bases; bases outside gene matches: 7. The CDR3 contains 14 residues. CDR3 in amino acids: CASSPSGPVDTQYF. The CDR3 region has the DNA TGTGCCAGCAGCCCTAGCGGGCCCGTGGATACGCAGTATTTT. The full variable domain, with the rest looked up from reference TRBV7-6 and TRBJ2-3, is GAGVSQSPRYKVTKRGQDVALRCDPISGHVSLYWYRQALGQGPEFLTYFNYEAQQDKSGLPNDRFSAERPEGSISTLTIQRTEQRDSAMYRCASSPSGPVDTQYFGPGTRLTVL.

This clonotype was counted only a few times. This chain joins TRBV11-2 and TRBJ2-1; 7 bases line up with TRBD1. This CDR3 spans 14 amino acids. Germline V lookup: CDR1 SGHAT, CDR2 FQNNGV. This CDR3 is CAEGGISSYNEQFF. The CDR3 region has the DNA TGTGCAGAAGGGGGCATTAGCTCCTACAATGAGCAGTTCTTC.

This clonotype was seen ten or more times. The V call is TRBV27, the J call TRBJ2-7; 7 bases fit TRBD1. Germline V gene sequence: CDR1 MNHEY, CDR2 SMNVEV (reference sequence). The V segment lost 3 bases and the J segment 0 bases; nucleotides outside the gene matches: 8. The CDR3 is 16 amino acids. The CDR3 loop is CASSFFPGQSSYEQYF. The CDR3 nucleotides are TGTGCCAGCAGTTTTTTCCCGGGACAGAGCTCCTACGAGCAGTACTTC.

J is TRBJ2-1 and V is TRBV20-1; D gene uncertain. Trimming left V 6 bases short and J 7 bases short, with 10 bases between. Germline CDR1 and CDR2: DFQATT and SNEGSKA (reference sequence). This CDR3 has 11 residues. The CDR3 is CSALAYNEQFF. CDR3 coding DNA: TGCAGTGCCTTAGCATATAATGAGCAGTTCTTC.

This clonotype appeared many times. The chain links TRBV29-1 to TRBJ1-1; D remains unclear. V dropped 4 bases and J dropped 6 bases, with 12 bases sitting between them. The CDR3 totals 12 residues. Germline V gene sequence: CDR1 SQVTM, CDR2 ANQGSEA. For the CDR3, the DNA is TGCAGCGTTGCACGGTTCAACGCTGAAGCTTTCTTT. Translated, it gives CSVARFNAEAFF.

The chain is built from TRBV10-1 and TRBJ2-3, with D perhaps TRBD2 (5 bases). The CDR3 covers 16 residues. Germline lookup yields CDR1 WNHNN and CDR2 SYGVQD (reference sequence). V gave up 0 bases and J gave up 1 base, with 11 bases separating them. CDR3 residues: CASSESRGLGTDTQYF. The CDR3 DNA follows: TGCGCCAGCAGTGAGTCCCGAGGACTTGGCACAGATACGCAGTATTTT.

CDR3 protein: CASSVSGTLRETQYF. The CDR3, as DNA: TGTGCCAGCAGCGTCTCCGGGACCTTGAGGGAGACCCAGTACTTC. The V call is TRBV7-2, the J call TRBJ2-5, with D perhaps TRBD1 or TRBD2 (5 bases each). V shed 5 bases and J shed 5 bases, with 18 bases lying between them. Germline V lookup: CDR1 SGHTA, CDR2 FQGNSA. The length of the CDR3 is 15 residues.

The V call is TRBV5-1, the J call TRBJ2-7, with D maybe TRBD1 (5 bases). The CDR3 covers 15 residues. V shed 2 bases and J shed 6 bases, with 18 bases lying between them. Germline assignment: CDR1 SGHRS and CDR2 YFSETQ. The CDR3 reads CASSLKGPDKPEQYF. DNA of the CDR3: TGCGCCAGCAGCTTAAAGGGGCCCGACAAGCCCGAGCAGTACTTC.